The rows below give T cell receptor beta chains drawn from one sample of a study of circulating tumor DNA in untreated peripheral T-cell lymphoma. Sequenced by immunoSEQ multiplex PCR; TCRdb stores in-frame clones only, minus some. Of roughly 8,600 clones in the sample, roughly 80% were seen once. Sequenced input: tumor tissue. The receptors were sampled from a human donor with peripheral T-cell lymphoma. CDR3s include the opening cysteine and the closing phenylalanine or tryptophan. Each record gives: J gene, V gene, clone size, D gene, CDR3 DNA, CDR3 protein. The D gene is left open where the match is weak. Only some rows state a clone size, as once, few, many or a class for expanded clones.

TRBJ2-1	TRBV6-8	NA	TRBD1	TGTGCCAGCGGGACAGGGGGCTGGGAGCAGTTCTTC	CASGTGGWEQFF
TRBJ1-1	TRBV18	NA	NA	TGTGCCAGCTCACCAGGGGCGGCGGGGGGGAACACTGAAGCTTTCTTT	CASSPGAAGGNTEAFF
TRBJ1-5	TRBV6-8	NA	NA	TGTGCCAGCAGTTACGGGGTCAATCAGCCCCAGCATTTT	CASSYGVNQPQHF
TRBJ1-3	TRBV30	few	NA	TGTGCCTGGGCTGACAGCTTCTCTGGAAACACCATATATTTT	CAWADSFSGNTIYF
TRBJ2-3	TRBV19	NA	NA	TGTGCCACTAATCACCGGGATACGCAGTATTTT	CATNHRDTQYF
TRBJ2-2	TRBV19	few	TRBD1	TGTGCCAGTAGTATAGCTTGGGGACAGATTACCGGGGAGCTGTTTTTT	CASSIAWGQITGELFF
TRBJ1-6	TRBV30	NA	NA	TGTGCCTGGAGAAACGGGTCCCCGGGTAATTCACCCCTCCACTTT	CAWRNGSPGNSPLHF
TRBJ1-5	TRBV10-3	NA	NA	TGTGCCATCAGTGAGTCGAAGGCAATCAAGCCCCAGCATTTT	CAISESKAIKPQHF
TRBJ2-2	TRBV19	NA	TRBD2	TGTGCCAGTAGTGTCCCTAGCGGGCAACACACCGGGGAGCTGTTTTTT	CASSVPSGQHTGELFF
TRBJ1-6	TRBV18	once	TRBD1	TGTGCCAGCTCACTGCCGGGACAGGGTAATTCACCCCTCCACTTT	CASSLPGQGNSPLHF
TRBJ2-3	TRBV12-5	NA	TRBD2	TGTGCTAGTGGTTTGGGGAGTAGCGGGGAGGTGGATACGCAGTATTTT	CASGLGSSGEVDTQYF
TRBJ2-5	TRBV18	few	TRBD2	TGTGCCAGCTCACCCGAGCGGGGGGTGGAGACCCAGTACTTC	CASSPERGVETQYF
TRBJ1-6	TRBV30	NA	TRBD1	TGTGCCTGGAAGGGGGCCGGTAATTCACCCCTCCACTTT	CAWKGAGNSPLHF
TRBJ2-3	TRBV14	NA	TRBD2	TGTGCCAGCAGCCAAGATAGCCCTAGCGGGGGTTGGACAGATACGCAGTATTTT	CASSQDSPSGGWTDTQYF
TRBJ2-7	TRBV23-1	NA	NA	TGCGCCAGCAGCCAAGATCTGGCTGAACCCTACGAGCAGTACTTC	CASSQDLAEPYEQYF
TRBJ1-5	TRBV19	NA	NA	TGTGCCAGTAGTATAGTGGGGGGTAGCAATCAGCCCCAGCATTTT	CASSIVGGSNQPQHF
TRBJ1-6	TRBV6-8	NA	NA	TGTGCCAGCAGTTACTACGGTTCACCCCTCCACTTT	CASSYYGSPLHF
TRBJ1-1	TRBV12-5	NA	TRBD1	TGTGCTAACGGACAGGGGCCCACTGAAGCTTTCTTT	CANGQGPTEAFF
TRBJ1-2	TRBV19	NA	NA	TGTGCCAGTAGTATTGGGGGGGAAGCTAACTATGGCTACACCTTC	CASSIGGEANYGYTF
TRBJ2-5	TRBV7-2	NA	NA	TGTGCCAGCAGCTTACTGGGAACGGAGACCCAGTACTTC	CASSLLGTETQYF
TRBJ1-5	TRBV19	NA	NA	TGTGCCAGTAGTATGGGGGACACGAATCAGCCTCAGCATTTT	CASSMGDTNQPQHF
TRBJ1-3	TRBV19	NA	NA	TGTGCCAGTAGATATGCGCTGGGCACCATATATTTT	CASRYALGTIYF
TRBJ1-5	TRBV11-3	NA	TRBD1	TGTGCCAGCACCGACCTGAGGGGGCCCATTCAGCCCCAGCATTTT	CASTDLRGPIQPQHF
TRBJ1-1	TRBV1	NA	NA	TGCGCCAGCAGTCTTGACAGGGGTAACAGTGAAGCTTTCTTT	CASSLDRGNSEAFF
TRBJ2-7	TRBV29-1	NA	NA	TGCAGCGTTGTTAGGGGGGCGGACTACGAGCAGTACTTC	CSVVRGADYEQYF
TRBJ1-5	TRBV5-1	once	NA	TGCGCCAGCAGCCGAGAACAGGGTGAGGGTAGGCAGCCCCAGCATTTT	CASSREQGEGRQPQHF
TRBJ2-2	TRBV19	NA	NA	TGTGCCAGTACGGTGACACCTATCACCGGGGAGCTGTTTTTT	CASTVTPITGELFF
TRBJ2-2	TRBV11-3	NA	NA	TGTGCCAGCAGCGTTACCTTTCCGGGGCACATAGGCCCCGGGGAGCTGTTTTTT	CASSVTFPGHIGPGELFF
TRBJ2-7	TRBV19	NA	NA	TGTGCCAGTAGTGGGCCATTGGCCTACGAGCAGTACTTC	CASSGPLAYEQYF
TRBJ2-1	TRBV12-5	few	TRBD1	TGTGCTAGTGGTTCCTCCGGGACAGGGGTGCGCAATGAGCAGTTCTTC	CASGSSGTGVRNEQFF
TRBJ2-4	TRBV30	NA	NA	TGTGCCTGGAAGGGGGGACAGAACCCTACCAAAAACATTCAGTACTTC	CAWKGGQNPTKNIQYF
TRBJ1-3	TRBV30	NA	TRBD1	TGTGCCTGGAGTGAGGGGACAGGGACTGGGGACACCATATATTTT	CAWSEGTGTGDTIYF
TRBJ1-1	TRBV10-2	NA	NA	TGCGCCAGCAGTGAGGAATGGACTGAAGCTTTCTTT	CASSEEWTEAFF
TRBJ2-7	TRBV19	medium-sized	NA	TGTGCCAGTAGATCGGGGTCCACCGGTTTGAACGAGCAGTACTTC	CASRSGSTGLNEQYF
TRBJ1-5	TRBV19	NA	NA	TGTGCCAGTAGTAGGGTAGGGGAATATCAGCCCCAGCATTTT	CASSRVGEYQPQHF
TRBJ1-1	TRBV18	NA	NA	TGTGCCAGCTCACCATTGAAGGTAACTGAAGCTTTCTTT	CASSPLKVTEAFF
TRBJ1-5	TRBV19	NA	NA	TGTGCCAGTAGTACCGAGGGGGTGCTAAATCAGCCCCAGCATTTT	CASSTEGVLNQPQHF
TRBJ1-1	TRBV6-8	NA	TRBD1	TGTGCCAGCACCCTGGACAGGACGGGAACTGAAGCTTTCTTT	CASTLDRTGTEAFF
TRBJ2-7	TRBV11-3	NA	NA	TGTGCCAGCAGCTTGCTAGGCTTTGGCTCCTACGAGCAGTACTTC	CASSLLGFGSYEQYF
TRBJ2-4	TRBV6-8	NA	TRBD1	TGTGCCAGCAGTTACCCGGGACAGCTAGCCAAAAACATTCAGTACTTC	CASSYPGQLAKNIQYF
TRBJ1-4	TRBV25-1	few	NA	TGTGCCAGCAGTGAATTGTTCCCGGATGAAAAACTGTTTTTT	CASSELFPDEKLFF